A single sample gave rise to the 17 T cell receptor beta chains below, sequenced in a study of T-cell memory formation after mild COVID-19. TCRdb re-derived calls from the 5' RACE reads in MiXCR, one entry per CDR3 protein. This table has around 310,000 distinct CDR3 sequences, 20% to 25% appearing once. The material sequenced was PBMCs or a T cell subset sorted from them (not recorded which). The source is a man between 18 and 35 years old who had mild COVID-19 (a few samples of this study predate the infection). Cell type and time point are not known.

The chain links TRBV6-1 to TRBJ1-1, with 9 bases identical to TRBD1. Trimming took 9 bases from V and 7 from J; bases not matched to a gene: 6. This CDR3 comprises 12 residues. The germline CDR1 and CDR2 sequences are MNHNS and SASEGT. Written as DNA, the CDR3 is TGTGCCAGGAGGACAGGGGTCGGTGAAGCTTTCTTT. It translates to CARRTGVGEAFF.

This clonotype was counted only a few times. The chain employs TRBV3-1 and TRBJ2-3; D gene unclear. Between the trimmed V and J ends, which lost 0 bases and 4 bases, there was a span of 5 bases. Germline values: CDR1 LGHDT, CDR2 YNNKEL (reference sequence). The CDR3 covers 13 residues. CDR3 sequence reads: CASSQEGSDTQYF. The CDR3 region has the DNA TGTGCCAGCAGCCAAGAAGGATCAGATACGCAGTATTTT.

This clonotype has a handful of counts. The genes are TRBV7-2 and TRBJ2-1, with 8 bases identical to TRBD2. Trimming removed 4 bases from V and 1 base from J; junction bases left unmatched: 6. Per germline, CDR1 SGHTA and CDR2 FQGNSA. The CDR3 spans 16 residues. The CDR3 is CASSSASGGSYNEQFF. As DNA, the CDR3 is TGTGCCAGCAGCTCTGCCAGCGGGGGTTCCTACAATGAGCAGTTCTTC.

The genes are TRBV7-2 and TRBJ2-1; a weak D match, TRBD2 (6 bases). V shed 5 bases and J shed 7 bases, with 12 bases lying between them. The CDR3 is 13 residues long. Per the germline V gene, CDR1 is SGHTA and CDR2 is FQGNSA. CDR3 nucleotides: TGTGCCAGCAGCCCGGTGCGGGAAAATGAGCAGTTCTTC. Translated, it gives CASSPVRENEQFF.

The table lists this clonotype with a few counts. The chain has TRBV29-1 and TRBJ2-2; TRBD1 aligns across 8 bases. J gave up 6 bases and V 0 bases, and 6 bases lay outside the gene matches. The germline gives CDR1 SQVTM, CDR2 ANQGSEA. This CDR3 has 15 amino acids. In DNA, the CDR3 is TGCAGCGTTGAAGAAGACAGGGGAGATCCCGGGGAGCTGTTTTTT. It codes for CSVEEDRGDPGELFF.

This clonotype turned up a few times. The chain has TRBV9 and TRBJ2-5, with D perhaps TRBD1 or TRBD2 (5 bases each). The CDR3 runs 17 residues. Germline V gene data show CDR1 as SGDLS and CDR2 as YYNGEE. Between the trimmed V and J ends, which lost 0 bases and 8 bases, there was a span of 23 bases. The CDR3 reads CASSVAPGTDGQGTQYF. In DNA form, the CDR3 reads TGTGCCAGCAGCGTAGCCCCGGGGACGGACGGGCAGGGAACCCAGTACTTC.

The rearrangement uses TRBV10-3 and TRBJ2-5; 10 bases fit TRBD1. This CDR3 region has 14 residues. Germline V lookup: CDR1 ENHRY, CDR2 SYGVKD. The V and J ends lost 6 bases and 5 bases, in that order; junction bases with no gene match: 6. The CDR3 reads CAIRRQGARETQYF. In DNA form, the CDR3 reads TGTGCCATCAGGCGACAGGGGGCGAGGGAGACCCAGTACTTC.

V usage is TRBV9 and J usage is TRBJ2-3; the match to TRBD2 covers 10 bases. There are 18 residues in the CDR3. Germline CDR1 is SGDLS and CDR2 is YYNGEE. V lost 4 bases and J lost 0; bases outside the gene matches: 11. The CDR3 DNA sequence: TGTGCCAGCAGCCCACAGCGGGGGGGCACTCTGAGCACAGATACGCAGTATTTT. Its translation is CASSPQRGGTLSTDTQYF.

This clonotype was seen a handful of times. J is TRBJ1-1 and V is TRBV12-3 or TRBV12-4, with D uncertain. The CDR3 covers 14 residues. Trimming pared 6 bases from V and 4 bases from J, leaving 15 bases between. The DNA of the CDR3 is TGTGCCAGCAGCCCCCTCGGATCGGGCACTGAAGCTTTCTTT. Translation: CASSPLGSGTEAFF.

The CDR3 spells CASSQVRRGGGTQYF. The CDR3 nucleotides read TGTGCCAGCAGCCAAGTCAGACGGGGTGGGGGGACCCAGTACTTC. This chain links TRBV3-1 with TRBJ2-5; D tentatively reads TRBD1 or TRBD2 (5 bases each). The ends were cut back, 1 base at V and 7 bases at J, with 16 bases in the middle. Germline V gene sequence: CDR1 LGHDT, CDR2 YNNKEL (reference sequence). The CDR3 runs 15 residues.

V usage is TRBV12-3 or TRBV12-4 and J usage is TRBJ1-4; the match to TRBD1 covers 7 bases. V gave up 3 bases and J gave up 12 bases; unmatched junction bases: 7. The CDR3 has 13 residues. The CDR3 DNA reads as TGTGCCAGCAGTTTGGACAGGCCCTTGGAACTGTTTTTT. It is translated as CASSLDRPLELFF.

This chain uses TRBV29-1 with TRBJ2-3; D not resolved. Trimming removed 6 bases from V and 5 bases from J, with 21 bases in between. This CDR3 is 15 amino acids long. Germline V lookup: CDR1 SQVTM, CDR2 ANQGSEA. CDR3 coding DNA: TGCAGCGTCAACCCCGGGCTGCACCTTGGAGATACGCAGTATTTT. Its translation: CSVNPGLHLGDTQYF.

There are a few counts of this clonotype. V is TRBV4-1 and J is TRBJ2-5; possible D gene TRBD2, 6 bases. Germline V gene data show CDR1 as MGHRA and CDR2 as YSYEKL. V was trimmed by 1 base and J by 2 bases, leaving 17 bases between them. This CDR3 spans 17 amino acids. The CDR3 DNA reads TGCGCCAGCAGCCAAGTGGTCCCCAGGAGGGAGCAAGAGACCCAGTACTTC. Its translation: CASSQVVPRREQETQYF.

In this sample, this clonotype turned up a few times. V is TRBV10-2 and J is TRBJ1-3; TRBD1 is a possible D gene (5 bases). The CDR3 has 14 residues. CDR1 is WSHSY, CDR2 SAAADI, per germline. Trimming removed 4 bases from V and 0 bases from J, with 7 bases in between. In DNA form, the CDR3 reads TGCGCCAGCAGTGCAACAGGCTCTGGAAACACCATATATTTT. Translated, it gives CASSATGSGNTIYF.

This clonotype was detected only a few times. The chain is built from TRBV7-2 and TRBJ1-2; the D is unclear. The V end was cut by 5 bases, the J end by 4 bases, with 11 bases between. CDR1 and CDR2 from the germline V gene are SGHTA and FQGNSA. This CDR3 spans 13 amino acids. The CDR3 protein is CASSPRHVYGYTF. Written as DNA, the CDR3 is TGTGCCAGCAGCCCGCGACATGTCTATGGCTACACCTTC.

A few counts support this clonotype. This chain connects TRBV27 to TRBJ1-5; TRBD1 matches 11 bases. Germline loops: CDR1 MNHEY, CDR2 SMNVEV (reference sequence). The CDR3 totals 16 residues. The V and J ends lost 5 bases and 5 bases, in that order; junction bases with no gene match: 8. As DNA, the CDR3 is TGTGCCAGCAGTCCGGCCCGGACAGGGGGCGATCAGCCCCAGCATTTT. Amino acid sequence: CASSPARTGGDQPQHF.

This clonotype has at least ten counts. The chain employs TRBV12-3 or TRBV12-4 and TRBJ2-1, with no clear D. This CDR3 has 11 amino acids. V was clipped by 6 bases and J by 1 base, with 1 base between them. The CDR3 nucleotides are TGTGCCAGCAGGTCCTACAATGAGCAGTTCTTC. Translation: CASRSYNEQFF.